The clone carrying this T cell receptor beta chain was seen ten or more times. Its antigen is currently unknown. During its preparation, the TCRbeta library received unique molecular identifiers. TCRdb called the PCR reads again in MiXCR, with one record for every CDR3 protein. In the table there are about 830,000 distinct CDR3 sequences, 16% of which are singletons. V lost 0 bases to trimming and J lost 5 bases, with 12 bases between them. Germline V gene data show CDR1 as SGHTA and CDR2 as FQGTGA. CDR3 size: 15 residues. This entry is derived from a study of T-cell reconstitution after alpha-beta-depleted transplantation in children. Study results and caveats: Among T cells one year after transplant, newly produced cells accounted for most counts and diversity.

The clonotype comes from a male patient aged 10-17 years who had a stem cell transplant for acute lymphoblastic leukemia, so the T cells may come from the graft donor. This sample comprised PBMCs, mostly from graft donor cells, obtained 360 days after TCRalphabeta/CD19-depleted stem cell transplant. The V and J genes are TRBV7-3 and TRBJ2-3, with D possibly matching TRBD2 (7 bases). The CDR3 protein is CASSLTGGGRDTQYF. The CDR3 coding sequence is TGTGCCAGCAGCTTAACAGGGGGGGGCAGAGATACGCAGTATTTT.